The clone carrying this T cell receptor beta chain occurred a few times. Its antigen remains unknown. Libraries of TCR beta came from quantitative 5'-RACE with molecular barcodes. Via MiXCR, TCRdb re-called the 5' RACE reads, giving one row per CDR3 protein. The profile covers roughly 260,000 distinct CDR3 sequences, with over 15% appearing a single time and 7.8% taken by the ten largest. The V gene end was trimmed by 4 bases and the J gene end by 4 bases; junction bases not matched to a gene: 8. Germline V gene data show CDR1 as MDHEN and CDR2 as SYDVKM. This CDR3 comprises 15 residues. The data were taken from a study of CD8 T cells in ankylosing spondylitis. Regarding the study as a whole: Significantly higher representation of disease-linked clones was reported for matched ankylosing spondylitis synovial fluid. Reactive arthritis synovial fluid and blood previously showed some of these motif variants. A CD8+ phenotype characterized the disease-linked clones, which were relatively rare in peripheral blood.

The sequence came from a male donor with ankylosing spondylitis or in good health (not recorded which). The specimen was blood, either unsorted or a sorted T cell fraction (not recorded which). This rearrangement joins TRBV28 to TRBJ1-2; TRBD1 matches 8 bases. The CDR3 here is CASSSHQGASYGYTF. The CDR3 coding sequence is TGTGCCAGCAGTTCTCATCAGGGGGCTAGCTATGGCTACACCTTC.